Listed below are T cell receptor beta chains from one sample, sequenced in a study of metastatic and nonmetastatic thyroid tumors. With MiXCR, TCRdb reprocessed the PCR reads. The table lists 15,000 or so clones, approximately 23% of them singletons. Sequenced material: tumor tissue. Receptor source: a female donor with papillary thyroid cancer or a benign thyroid nodule (not recorded which). Some clones in this sample may be carry-over from other donors' samples. CDR3s include the opening cysteine and the closing phenylalanine or tryptophan. D genes are given only for firm matches. Where a row states a size, it is once, few, many or the class of an expanded clone; other rows omit it.

d_call j_call clone_size v_call cdr3_aa cdr3_nt
- TRBJ2-6 few TRBV6-1 CASSLGHGLSGANVLTF TGTGCCAGCAGTCTTGGGCATGGCCTCTCTGGGGCCAACGTCCTTACTTTC
TRBD2 TRBJ2-3 - TRBV11-2 CASRLTSGETDTQYF TGTGCCAGCAGGCTTACTAGCGGGGAAACAGATACGCAGTATTTT
- TRBJ1-2 medium-sized TRBV3-1 CASSQDADSWYGYTF TGTGCCAGCAGCCAAGATGCGGACAGTTGGTATGGCTACACCTTC
TRBD1 TRBJ2-2 few TRBV6-2/TRBV6-3 CASMPGTAHTWELFF TGTGCCAGCATGCCCGGGACAGCTCACACCTGGGAGCTGTTTTTT
- TRBJ2-7 - TRBV4-2 CASSRERSLEQYF TGTGCCAGCAGCCGAGAGCGGAGTCTCGAGCAGTACTTC
- TRBJ2-7 medium-sized TRBV11-3 CASMAGVSYEQYF TGTGCCAGCATGGCGGGTGTATCCTACGAGCAGTACTTC
TRBD2 TRBJ2-3 many TRBV7-9 CASSPAGTSGTDTQYF TGTGCCAGCAGCCCAGCTGGGACTAGCGGCACAGATACGCAGTATTTT
- TRBJ2-2 many TRBV9 CASSVTGTLTGELFF TGTGCCAGCAGCGTCACAGGTACCCTCACCGGGGAGCTGTTTTTT
TRBD1 TRBJ2-7 - TRBV11-3 CASSPTGAYEQYF TGTGCCAGCAGCCCCACAGGGGCCTACGAGCAGTACTTC
- TRBJ2-7 - TRBV18 CASSPTGYEQYF TGTGCCAGCTCACCAACCGGCTACGAGCAGTACTTC
- TRBJ2-7 many TRBV20-1 CSAPPTGSSYEQYF TGCAGTGCCCCCCCCACGGGGAGCTCCTACGAGCAGTACTTC
- TRBJ1-1 many TRBV5-1 CASSSQGANTEAFF TGCGCCAGCAGCTCGCAGGGAGCGAACACTGAAGCTTTCTTT
TRBD1 TRBJ2-1 medium-sized TRBV19 CATTVGQYNEQFF TGTGCCACTACTGTGGGACAGTACAATGAGCAGTTCTTC
TRBD1 TRBJ1-4 few TRBV2 CASTPLGTGGEKLFF TGTGCCAGCACCCCGCTGGGGACAGGGGGTGAAAAACTGTTTTTT
TRBD2 TRBJ2-1 many TRBV7-2 CASSLGGSINEQFF TGTGCCAGCAGCTTAGGCGGGAGCATCAATGAGCAGTTCTTC
TRBD1 TRBJ1-1 - TRBV28 CASRMGQDHSEAFF TGTGCCAGCAGGATGGGACAGGATCATTCTGAAGCTTTCTTT
- TRBJ1-1 medium-sized TRBV28 CASSDPQRNTEAFF TGTGCCAGCAGCGACCCCCAGAGGAACACTGAAGCTTTCTTT
- TRBJ2-7 few TRBV6-2/TRBV6-3 CASSYSSSGSYEQYF TGTGCCAGCAGTTACTCTAGTAGCGGCTCCTACGAGCAGTACTTC
- TRBJ1-2 - TRBV20-1 CSAIPYSVDGYTF TGCAGTGCTATTCCCTACAGTGTGGATGGCTACACCTTC
- TRBJ2-6 - TRBV6-2/TRBV6-3 CASSYSFMSSGANVLTF TGTGCCAGCAGTTACTCGTTCATGAGCTCTGGGGCCAACGTCCTGACTTTC
- TRBJ1-3 many TRBV7-6 CASSSYGGSISGNTIYF TGTGCCAGCAGCTCATATGGAGGCAGTATCTCTGGAAACACCATATATTTT
- TRBJ1-1 - TRBV15 CATNRVEGARGEAFF TGTGCCACCAACAGAGTTGAGGGTGCGCGAGGTGAAGCTTTCTTT
- TRBJ1-1 - TRBV18 CASSPGPEAFF TGTGCCAGCTCACCTGGGCCTGAAGCTTTCTTT
- TRBJ1-1 medium-sized TRBV24-1 CATRGEGSEAFF TGTGCCACGAGAGGGGAAGGAAGCGAAGCTTTCTTT
- TRBJ2-7 many TRBV11-3 CASSVRQSHEQYF TGTGCCAGCAGCGTAAGACAGTCCCACGAGCAGTACTTC
- TRBJ2-5 many TRBV9 CASSAQGGAETQYF TGTGCCAGCAGCGCACAGGGGGGGGCTGAGACCCAGTACTTC
- TRBJ2-2 medium-sized TRBV3-1 CASSTMTGPNTGELFF TGTGCCAGCAGCACTATGACAGGTCCGAACACCGGGGAGCTGTTTTTT
- TRBJ1-6 few TRBV28 CASSLLPGQHNSPLHF TGTGCCAGCAGTTTATTACCGGGACAACATAATTCACCCCTCCACTTT
- TRBJ2-1 - TRBV20-1 CSARGSSEYNEQFF TGCAGTGCTAGAGGCTCTAGCGAGTACAATGAGCAGTTCTTC
- TRBJ2-1 many TRBV6-1 CASARQEAYNEQFF TGTGCCAGCGCACGACAGGAGGCATACAATGAGCAGTTCTTC
TRBD1 TRBJ2-7 few TRBV27 CASSAVSVTGDSYEQYF TGTGCCAGCAGCGCGGTGTCTGTGACAGGGGACTCCTACGAGCAGTACTTC
TRBD1 TRBJ1-2 medium-sized TRBV13 CASTVDRSYGYTF TGTGCCAGCACCGTGGACAGGTCCTATGGCTACACCTTC
- TRBJ2-6 many TRBV5-6 CASSLVRTGANVLTF TGTGCCAGCAGCTTGGTACGGACTGGGGCCAACGTCCTGACTTTC
- TRBJ1-1 many TRBV11-2 CASSFAHLNTEAFF TGTGCCAGCAGCTTCGCACATTTGAACACTGAAGCTTTCTTT
- TRBJ1-5 few TRBV27 CASSLSGNEQPQHF TGTGCCAGCAGTTTGTCAGGGAACGAGCAGCCCCAGCATTTT
- TRBJ2-7 few TRBV28 CASSLTRGRYEQYF TGTGCCAGCAGTTTAACGAGGGGGAGGTACGAGCAGTACTTC
- TRBJ1-2 many TRBV10-3 CAISKQATNYGYTF TGTGCCATCAGTAAGCAGGCCACTAACTATGGCTACACCTTC
TRBD2 TRBJ2-1 medium-sized TRBV6-2/TRBV6-3 CASSYSRERNEQFF TGTGCCAGCAGTTACTCGCGGGAGAGGAATGAGCAGTTCTTC
- TRBJ1-3 once TRBV7-2 CASTPDPGGNTIYF TGTGCCAGCACCCCGGACCCTGGGGGAAACACCATATATTTT
TRBD2 TRBJ2-7 few TRBV28 CASSFLLAGGRSSYEQYF TGTGCCAGCAGTTTCCTACTAGCGGGCGGGCGTAGCTCCTACGAGCAGTACTTC
TRBD2 TRBJ2-1 once TRBV9 CASSVGGSGGFGSYNEQFF TGTGCCAGCAGCGTAGGGGGTAGCGGGGGTTTCGGCTCCTACAATGAGCAGTTCTTC
TRBD1 TRBJ2-3 many TRBV20-1 CSALDRGRWTDTQYF TGCAGTGCCTTGGACAGGGGGAGGTGGACAGATACGCAGTATTTT
TRBD1 TRBJ1-1 once TRBV20-1 CSAARQGPNTEAFF TGCAGTGCCGCCAGACAGGGACCGAACACTGAAGCTTTCTTT
- TRBJ2-5 - TRBV27 CASSFQETQYF TGTGCCAGCAGTTTCCAAGAGACCCAGTACTTC
- TRBJ2-5 many TRBV5-1 CASRQNQETQYF TGCGCCAGCAGACAGAACCAAGAGACCCAGTACTTC
- TRBJ2-7 many TRBV6-2/TRBV6-3 CASSYSGFEQYF TGTGCCAGCAGTTACTCCGGATTTGAGCAGTACTTC
- TRBJ1-2 once TRBV3-1 CASSQATAGYTF TGTGCCAGCAGCCAAGCGACAGCTGGTTACACCTTC
- TRBJ1-6 medium-sized TRBV6-1 CASRKDGLPLHF TGTGCCAGCAGGAAGGACGGCCTTCCCCTCCACTTT
- TRBJ2-2 many TRBV20-1 CSARKSPLTGNTGELFF TGCAGTGCTAGAAAATCCCCGTTGACAGGGAACACCGGGGAGCTGTTTTTT
- TRBJ2-1 many TRBV24-1 CASPRNNEQFF TGTGCCTCCCCTAGGAATAATGAGCAGTTCTTC
TRBD2 TRBJ2-7 - TRBV6-1 CASSNGASGTYEQYF TGTGCCAGCAGTAACGGGGCTAGCGGGACCTACGAGCAGTACTTC
- TRBJ1-5 few TRBV4-1 CASSQGHFNQPQHF TGCGCCAGCAGCCAGGGACACTTCAATCAGCCCCAGCATTTT
- TRBJ2-7 - TRBV20-1 CSARGFADEQYF TGCAGTGCTAGAGGGTTCGCGGACGAGCAGTACTTC